The clone carrying this T cell receptor beta chain was recorded at least ten times. Its antigen is unknown. Germline loops: CDR1 SGHVS, CDR2 FQNEAQ. The CDR3 consists of 13 residues. Trimming removed 6 bases from V and 3 bases from J, with 8 bases in between. Through Arm-PCR of CDR3 regions and iRepertoire HTBI primers, TCR beta libraries were built. TCRdb re-derived calls from the multiplex PCR reads in MiXCR, one entry per CDR3 protein. The data show around 430,000 distinct CDR3 sequences, roughly 23% seen once. The sample belongs to a study of regulatory T cells in long-lasting Graves disease. Study overall: Over 5 years of antithyroid drugs with positive TSH receptor antibodies was taken to mean persistent Graves' disease. Study-wide results and caveats: Few sampled subjects may have lowered accuracy. TRBV28 was favored in persistent disease, as were TRBJ1-2 and TRBJ2-5.

Described time point: persistent/refractory GD, antithyroid drugs over 5 years with positive TRAb. With RNA extracted from PBMCs as input, the TCR library was made. A blood draw put approximately 9 milliliters of peripheral blood into EDTA tubes. This specimen was peripheral blood mononuclear cells (PBMCs), taken when the disease was refractory, from a patient treated with antithyroid drugs. The V and J genes are TRBV7-8 and TRBJ1-4; no firm D call. The TCR originated in a female donor with Graves disease. Here the CDR3 DNA reads TGTGCCAGCAGGCCGCGTGCTAATGAAAAACTGTTTTTT. It codes for CASRPRANEKLFF.